This T cell receptor beta chain was captured in a study of T cell repertoires in cytomegalovirus infection. Study at large: A matching HLA type, together with CMV infection, was signaled by public TCR beta signatures.

A few counts support this clonotype. Its antigen is as yet unknown. TCRdb independently ran MiXCR on the reads; one entry per CDR3 protein. The profile shows about 260,000 distinct CDR3 sequences, around 8.7% of them singletons. Overall study findings and caveats: In two of eight donors, the top clonotype was HLA-C-restricted CMV-specific. Pooled public TCR beta family frequency picked out CMV carriers with the relevant HLA.

Per germline, CDR1 DFQATT and CDR2 SNEGSKA (reference sequence). Trimming removed 6 bases from V and 5 bases from J, with 13 bases in between. The CDR3 extends over 12 amino acids. This clonotype originated in a human donor in good health (CMV status not recorded). Some clones in this sample may be carry-over from other donors' samples. The specimen was PBMCs. The chain has TRBV20-1 and TRBJ2-5; D not certain. CDR3 loop: CSARAGLETQYF. DNA of the CDR3: TGCAGTGCCCGAGCTGGTCTCGAGACCCAGTACTTC.